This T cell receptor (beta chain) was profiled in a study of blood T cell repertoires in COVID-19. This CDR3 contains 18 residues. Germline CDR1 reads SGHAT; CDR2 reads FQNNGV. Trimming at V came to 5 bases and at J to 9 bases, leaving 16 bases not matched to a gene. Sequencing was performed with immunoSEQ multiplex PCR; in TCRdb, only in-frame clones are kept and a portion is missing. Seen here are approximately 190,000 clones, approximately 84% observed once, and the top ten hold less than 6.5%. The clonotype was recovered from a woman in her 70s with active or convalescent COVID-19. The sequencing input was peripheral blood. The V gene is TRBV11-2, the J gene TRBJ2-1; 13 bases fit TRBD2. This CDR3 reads CASSVQLAGGPVVSEQFF. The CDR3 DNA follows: TGTGCCAGCAGCGTTCAACTAGCGGGAGGGCCGGTGGTTAGTGAGCAGTTCTTC. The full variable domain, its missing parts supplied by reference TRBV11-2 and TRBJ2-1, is EAGVAQSPRYKIIEKRQSVAFWCNPISGHATLYWYQQILGQGPKLLIQFQNNGVVDDSQLPKDRFSAERLKGVDSTLKIQPAKLEDSAVYLCASSVQLAGGPVVSEQFFGPGTRLTVL.